The 10 T cell receptor beta chains below come from one sample, sequenced in a study of shared clonotypes between healthy human individuals. Sequenced by immunoSEQ multiplex PCR; TCRdb stores in-frame clones only, minus some. In the table there are more than 1,200,000 clones, approximately 98.5% of which are singletons. The sequenced material came from naive CD4+ T cells sorted from blood. Subset: CD45RA+ positively selected. Receptors originate from a young man in good health.

CDR3 bases: TGCGCCAGCAGCTTATATGGACGGAGTTCAACTAATGAAAAACTGTTTTTT. Residues: CASSLYGRSSTNEKLFF. The chain combines TRBV5-1 with TRBJ1-4; D uncertain. There are 17 residues in the CDR3. CDR1 and CDR2 (germline): SGHRS, YFSETQ. Trimming took off 2 bases at V and 0 bases at J, with 14 bases between the two ends.

The rearrangement joins TRBV15 to TRBJ1-5; 9 bases line up with TRBD1. V lost 8 bases to trimming and J lost 3 bases; unmatched junction nucleotides: 5. Germline CDR1 is LNHNV and CDR2 is YYDKDF (reference sequence). This CDR3 has 14 residues. In DNA form, the CDR3 reads TGTGCCACCGGGACAGGGTTGTTCAATCAGCCCCAGCATTTT. This encodes CATGTGLFNQPQHF.

Notes on this clone: This sample includes further DNA sequences coding for the same CDR3. V and J are TRBV5-5 and TRBJ1-1; unclear D gene. Trimming removed 1 base at V and 1 base at J, with 8 bases between. Germline CDR1 and CDR2: SGHKS and YYEKEE (reference sequence). The CDR3 is made up of 14 amino acids. CDR3 loop: CASSLWAENTEAFF. The DNA of the CDR3 is TGTGCCAGCAGCTTGTGGGCTGAGAACACTGAAGCTTTCTTT.

The genes are TRBV7-8 and TRBJ2-7; D is unresolved. Deletions cut 0 bases from V and 6 bases from J, with 9 bases between. The CDR3 is made up of 13 amino acids. Germline V gene data show CDR1 as SGHVS and CDR2 as FQNEAQ. The CDR3 loop is CASSLAWWGEQYF. The DNA for the CDR3 is TGTGCCAGCAGCTTAGCATGGTGGGGCGAGCAGTACTTC.

The V gene is TRBV18, the J gene TRBJ2-7, with 7 bases aligning to TRBD2. The length of the CDR3 is 14 residues. Germline-derived CDR1 and CDR2 are KGHSH and LQKENI. V lost 3 bases to trimming and J lost 2 bases; unmatched junction nucleotides: 4. CDR3 in amino acids: CASSPGEGTYEQYF. CDR3 DNA sequence: TGTGCCAGCTCACCCGGGGAGGGGACCTACGAGCAGTACTTC.

The chain carries TRBV10-1 and TRBJ2-3, with a possible D match to TRBD1 (5 bases). V lost 5 bases to trimming and J lost 8 bases, with 8 bases between them. There are 11 residues in the CDR3. CDR1 WNHNN and CDR2 SYGVQD come from the germline V gene (reference sequence). CDR3 coding DNA: TGCGCCAGCAGTTCAGGGTTTACGCAGTATTTT. Its translation is CASSSGFTQYF.

Concerning this clone: It is unclear where the CDR3 begins or ends on the DNA, so no DNA is shown, and the CDR3 is as TCRdb lists it. The genes are TRBV2 and TRBJ2-3. In germline, CDR1 is SNHLY, CDR2 FYNNEI. The CDR3 spans 13 residues, counting both ends. CDR3 protein: CASSEVGLGSRYF.

In this sample, this clone turned up once. This sequence joins TRBV7-3 and TRBJ1-5; weak D call: TRBD1 (5 bases). The CDR3 consists of 15 residues. The V end was cut by 2 bases, the J end by 0 bases, with 8 bases between. The V gene's germline CDR1 is SGHTA and CDR2 FQGTGA. The DNA for the CDR3 is TGTGCCAGCAGCTTACAGGGAGATAGCAATCAGCCCCAGCATTTT. Translating it yields CASSLQGDSNQPQHF. The whole variable domain, remainder taken from reference TRBV7-3 and TRBJ1-5, is GAGVSQTPSNKVTEKGKYVELRCDPISGHTALYWYRQSLGQGPEFLIYFQGTGAADDSGLPNDRFFAVRPEGSVSTLKIQRTERGDSAVYLCASSLQGDSNQPQHFGDGTRLSIL.

The rearrangement uses TRBV6-1 and TRBJ2-1; possibly TRBD2 for D (6 bases). This CDR3 is 13 amino acids long. The V end lost 7 bases, the J end lost 7 bases, and 14 bases lay between the germline ends. Germline V CDR1 and CDR2: MNHNS, SASEGT. CDR3 in DNA: TGTGCCAGCACGTTGCGGGACGAAAATGAGCAGTTCTTC. Residues: CASTLRDENEQFF.

The chain is built from TRBV6-1 and TRBJ1-2; possibly TRBD1 for D (6 bases). Trimming stripped 2 bases from V and 14 bases from J, with 12 bases between. CDR3 size: 11 residues. CDR1 is MNHNS and CDR2 is SASEGT in the germline V gene. Written as DNA, the CDR3 is TGTGCCAGCAGTGAAAGGGGGACATCGACCTTC. Protein sequence: CASSERGTSTF.